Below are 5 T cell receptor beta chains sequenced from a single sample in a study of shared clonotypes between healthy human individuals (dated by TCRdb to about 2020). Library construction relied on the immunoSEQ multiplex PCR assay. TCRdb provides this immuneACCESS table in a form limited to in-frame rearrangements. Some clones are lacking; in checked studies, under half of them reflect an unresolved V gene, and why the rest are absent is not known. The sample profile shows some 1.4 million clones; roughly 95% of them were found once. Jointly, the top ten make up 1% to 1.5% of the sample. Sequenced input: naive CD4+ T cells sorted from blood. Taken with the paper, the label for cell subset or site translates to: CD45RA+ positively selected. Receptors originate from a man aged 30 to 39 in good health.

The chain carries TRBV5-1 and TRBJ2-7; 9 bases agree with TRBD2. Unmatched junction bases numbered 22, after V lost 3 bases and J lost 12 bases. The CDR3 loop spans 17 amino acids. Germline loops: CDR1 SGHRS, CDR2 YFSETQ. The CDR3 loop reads CASSSNPTSGHRTILYF. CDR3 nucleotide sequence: TGCGCCAGCAGCTCAAATCCAACTAGCGGGCACCGTACAATCCTGTACTTC.

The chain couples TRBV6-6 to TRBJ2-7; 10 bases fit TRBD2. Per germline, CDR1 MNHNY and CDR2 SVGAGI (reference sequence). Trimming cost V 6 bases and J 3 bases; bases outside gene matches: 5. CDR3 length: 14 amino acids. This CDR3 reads CASRKASGSYEQYF. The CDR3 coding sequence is TGTGCCAGCAGGAAAGCTAGCGGGAGCTACGAGCAGTACTTC.

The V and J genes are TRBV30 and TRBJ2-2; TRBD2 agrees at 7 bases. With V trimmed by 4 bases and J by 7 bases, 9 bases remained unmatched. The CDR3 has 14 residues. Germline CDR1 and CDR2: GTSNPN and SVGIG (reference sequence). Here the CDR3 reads CAWIRTSVGGELFF. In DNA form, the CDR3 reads TGTGCCTGGATTAGAACTAGCGTAGGCGGGGAGCTGTTTTTT.

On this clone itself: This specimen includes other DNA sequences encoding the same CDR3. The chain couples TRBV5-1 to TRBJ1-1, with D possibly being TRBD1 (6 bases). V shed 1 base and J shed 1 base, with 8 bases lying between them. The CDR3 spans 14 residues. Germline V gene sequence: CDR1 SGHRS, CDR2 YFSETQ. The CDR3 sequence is CASSLQGWNTEAFF. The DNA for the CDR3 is TGCGCCAGCAGCTTGCAGGGGTGGAACACTGAAGCTTTCTTT.

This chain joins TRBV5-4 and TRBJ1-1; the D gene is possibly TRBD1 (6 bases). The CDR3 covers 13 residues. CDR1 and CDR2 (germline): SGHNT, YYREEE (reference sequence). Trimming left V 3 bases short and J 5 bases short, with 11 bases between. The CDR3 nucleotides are TGTGCCAGCAGCTGGAAACAGGGTACTGAAGCTTTCTTT. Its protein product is CASSWKQGTEAFF.